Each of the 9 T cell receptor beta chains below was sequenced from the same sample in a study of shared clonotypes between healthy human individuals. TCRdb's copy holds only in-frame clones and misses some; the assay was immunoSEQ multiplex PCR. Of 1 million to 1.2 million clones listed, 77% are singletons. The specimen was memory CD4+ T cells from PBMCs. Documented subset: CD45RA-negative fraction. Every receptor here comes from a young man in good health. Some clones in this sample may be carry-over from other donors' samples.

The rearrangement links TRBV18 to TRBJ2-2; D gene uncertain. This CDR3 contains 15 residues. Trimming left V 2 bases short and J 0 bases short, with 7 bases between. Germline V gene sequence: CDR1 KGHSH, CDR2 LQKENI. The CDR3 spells CASSPVITNTGELFF. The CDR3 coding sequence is TGTGCCAGCTCACCAGTGATTACGAACACCGGGGAGCTGTTTTTT.

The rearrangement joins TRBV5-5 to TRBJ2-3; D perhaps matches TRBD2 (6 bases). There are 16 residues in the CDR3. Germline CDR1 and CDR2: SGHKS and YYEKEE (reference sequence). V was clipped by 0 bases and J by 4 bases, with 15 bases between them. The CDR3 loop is CASSLGEGSGSDTQYF. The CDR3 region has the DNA TGTGCCAGCAGCTTGGGAGAGGGAAGCGGGTCAGATACGCAGTATTTT.

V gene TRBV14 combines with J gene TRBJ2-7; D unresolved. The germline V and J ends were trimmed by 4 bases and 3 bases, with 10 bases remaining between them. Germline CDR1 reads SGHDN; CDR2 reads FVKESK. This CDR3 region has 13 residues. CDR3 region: CASSRGNLYEQYF. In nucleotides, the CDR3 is TGTGCCAGCAGCCGAGGTAACCTCTACGAGCAGTACTTC.

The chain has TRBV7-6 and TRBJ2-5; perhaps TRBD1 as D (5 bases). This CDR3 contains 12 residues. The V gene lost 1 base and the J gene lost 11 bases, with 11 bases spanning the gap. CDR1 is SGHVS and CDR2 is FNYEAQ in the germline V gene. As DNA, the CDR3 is TGTGCCAGCAGCTTAGAGCGACGGACACAGTACTTC. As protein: CASSLERRTQYF.

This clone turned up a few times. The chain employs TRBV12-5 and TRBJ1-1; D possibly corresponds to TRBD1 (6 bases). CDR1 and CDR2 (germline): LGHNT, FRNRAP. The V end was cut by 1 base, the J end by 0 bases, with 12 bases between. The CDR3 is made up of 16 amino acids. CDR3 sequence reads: CASGLGRTAMNTEAFF. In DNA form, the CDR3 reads TGTGCTAGTGGTTTGGGTAGGACAGCCATGAACACTGAAGCTTTCTTT.

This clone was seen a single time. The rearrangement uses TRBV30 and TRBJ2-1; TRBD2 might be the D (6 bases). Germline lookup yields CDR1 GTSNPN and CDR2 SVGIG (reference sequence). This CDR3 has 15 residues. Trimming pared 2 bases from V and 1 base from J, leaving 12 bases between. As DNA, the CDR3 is TGTGCCTGGAGTTCAACTAGCCTATCCTACAATGAGCAGTTCTTC. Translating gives CAWSSTSLSYNEQFF.

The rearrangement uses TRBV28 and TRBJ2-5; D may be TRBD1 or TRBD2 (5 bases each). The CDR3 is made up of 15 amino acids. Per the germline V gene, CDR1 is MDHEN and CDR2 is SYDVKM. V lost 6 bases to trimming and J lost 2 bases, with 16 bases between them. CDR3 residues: CASRVRGRGQETQYF. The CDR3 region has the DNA TGTGCCAGCAGAGTACGGGGACGGGGTCAAGAGACCCAGTACTTC.

CDR3 DNA: TGTGCCAGCAGCTTACAGCAGACCCAGTACTTC. Its translation: CASSLQQTQYF. The chain links TRBV11-2 to TRBJ2-5; D uncertain. The CDR3 covers 11 residues. The germline V gene has CDR1 SGHAT and CDR2 FQNNGV. The V gene lost 2 bases and the J gene lost 6 bases, with 4 bases spanning the gap.

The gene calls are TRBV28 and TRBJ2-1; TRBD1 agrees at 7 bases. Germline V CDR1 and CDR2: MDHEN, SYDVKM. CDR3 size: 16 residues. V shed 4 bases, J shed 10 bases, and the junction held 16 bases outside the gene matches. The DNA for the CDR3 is TGTGCCAGCAGTTCCTGGACAGGAAGGTTCGGGCTAGAGCAGTTCTTC. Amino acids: CASSSWTGRFGLEQFF.